A single sample gave rise to the 2 T cell receptor beta chains below, sequenced in a study of T cells after yellow fever vaccination. TCRdb analysed the 5' RACE reads with MiXCR anew, one entry per CDR3 protein. The sample lists roughly 320,000 distinct CDR3 sequences; approximately 12% were seen once. The input for sequencing was CD4+ T cells sorted from PBMCs, taken 45 days after the yellow fever booster vaccination. All receptors derive from a man aged 18 to 29 who received the YFV17D yellow fever vaccine.

The V call is TRBV11-2, the J call TRBJ2-4, with D possibly TRBD2 on 5 matching bases. CDR1 is SGHAT and CDR2 is FQNNGV in the germline V gene. The CDR3 consists of 15 residues. V was clipped by 5 bases and J by 3 bases, with 14 bases between them. The CDR3 loop reads CASSLLRGHKNIQYF. CDR3 coding DNA: TGTGCCAGCAGCCTGCTTCGAGGGCACAAAAACATTCAGTACTTC.

With regard to this clonotype: At one boundary the junction diverges from the germline segment, which might be a read error. The J gene is TRBJ2-5, the V gene TRBV7-2; D not resolved. This CDR3 has 13 amino acids. Germline V gene data show CDR1 as SGHTA and CDR2 as FQGNSA. The CDR3 protein is CASSFGLPENQYF. The CDR3 DNA sequence: TGTGCCAGCAGCTTTGGGCTCCCGGAGAACCAGTACTTC.